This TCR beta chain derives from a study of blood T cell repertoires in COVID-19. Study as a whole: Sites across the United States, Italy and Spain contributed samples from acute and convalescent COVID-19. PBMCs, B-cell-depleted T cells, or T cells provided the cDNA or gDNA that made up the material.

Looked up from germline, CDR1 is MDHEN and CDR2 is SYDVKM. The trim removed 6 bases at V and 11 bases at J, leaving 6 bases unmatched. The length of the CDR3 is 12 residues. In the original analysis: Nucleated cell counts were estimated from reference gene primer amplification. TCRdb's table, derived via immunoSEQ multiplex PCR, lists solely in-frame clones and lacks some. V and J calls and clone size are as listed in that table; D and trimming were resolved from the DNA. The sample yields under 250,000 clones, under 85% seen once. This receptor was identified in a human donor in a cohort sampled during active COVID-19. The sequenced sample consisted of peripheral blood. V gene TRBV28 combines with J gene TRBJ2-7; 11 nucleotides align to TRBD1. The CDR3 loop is CASSLPGQGEYF. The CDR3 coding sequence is TGTGCCAGCAGCCTCCCGGGACAGGGGGAGTACTTC. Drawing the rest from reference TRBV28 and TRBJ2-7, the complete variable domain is DVKVTQSSRYLVKRTGEKVFLECVQDMDHENMFWYRQDPGLGLRLIYFSYDVKMKEKGDIPEGYSVSREKKERFSLILESASTNQTSMYLCASSLPGQGEYFGPGTRLTVT.